The clone carrying this T cell receptor (beta chain) has a handful of counts. Its target is not known. This specimen comes from a study of cytomegalovirus exposure and HLA in healthy donors. The CDR3 covers 12 residues. Germline assignment: CDR1 LNHDA and CDR2 SQIVND (reference sequence). The V end lost 5 bases, the J end lost 5 bases, and 9 bases lay between the germline ends. The PCR used 60 Vbeta and 13 Jbeta primers. Sequencing was performed with immunoSEQ multiplex PCR; in TCRdb, only in-frame clones are kept and a portion is missing. The data show about 110,000 clones, with roughly three quarters seen just once and about 11% held by the top ten. General study findings and limits: In a later analysis, an Asian-associated ancestry cluster reportedly showed fewer N-insertions than the roughly 690-donor mean. Researchers catalogued roughly 170 TCR beta chains as cytomegalovirus-associated. A later analysis showed that HLA-associated TCR beta chains had undergone more clonal expansion than equally common others. A cluster of highly shared sequence variants was likely a sequencing artifact.

The chain combines TRBV19 with TRBJ2-5; D ambiguous. The sequence came from a man aged 35 to 55 in good health and CMV-seropositive. The sequencing sample was made of PBMCs. The CDR3 is CASSDIGETQYF. DNA for the CDR3: TGTGCCAGTAGTGACATTGGGGAGACCCAGTACTTC.